The rows below give T cell receptor beta chains drawn from one sample of a study of cytomegalovirus exposure and HLA in healthy donors. Sequenced by immunoSEQ multiplex PCR; TCRdb stores in-frame clones only, minus some. This sample's clone table lists approximately 200,000 clones. Sequenced: PBMCs. These TCRs come from a boy younger than 18 in good health and CMV-seronegative. The CDR3 runs from the conserved cysteine through the conserved F or W. D genes are given only for firm matches.

d_gene: .
v_gene: TRBV9
j_gene: TRBJ1-3
CDR3aa: CASSVDVTGGGNTIYF
CDR3nt: TGTGCCAGCAGCGTAGATGTGACGGGGGGTGGAAACACCATATATTTT

d_gene: .
v_gene: TRBV7-2
j_gene: TRBJ1-1
CDR3aa: CASSPGGWAFF
CDR3nt: TGTGCCAGCAGCCCTGGCGGGTGGGCTTTCTTT

d_gene: .
v_gene: TRBV28
j_gene: TRBJ2-7
CDR3aa: CASNEVLSYEQYF
CDR3nt: TGTGCCAGCAACGAGGTCCTCTCCTACGAGCAGTACTTC

d_gene: .
v_gene: TRBV4-1
j_gene: TRBJ1-6
CDR3aa: CASSQLTEGDSPLHF
CDR3nt: TGCGCCAGCAGCCAGTTGACGGAAGGAGATTCACCCCTCCACTTT

d_gene: TRBD1
v_gene: TRBV18
j_gene: TRBJ2-2
CDR3aa: CASSPRGGITGELFF
CDR3nt: TGTGCCAGCTCACCTCGAGGGGGCATCACCGGGGAGCTGTTTTTT

d_gene: TRBD2
v_gene: TRBV6-1
j_gene: TRBJ2-3
CDR3aa: CASTPGTSETDTQYF
CDR3nt: TGTGCCAGCACCCCCGGGACTAGTGAAACAGATACGCAGTATTTT

d_gene: TRBD1
v_gene: TRBV30
j_gene: TRBJ1-6
CDR3aa: CAWSTNLPGTGVSPLHF
CDR3nt: TGTGCCTGGAGTACCAATTTGCCCGGGACAGGGGTTTCACCCCTCCACTTT

d_gene: .
v_gene: TRBV6-5
j_gene: TRBJ1-5
CDR3aa: CASSPLPGAGQPQHF
CDR3nt: TGTGCCAGCAGTCCCCTCCCAGGGGCTGGTCAGCCCCAGCATTTT

d_gene: .
v_gene: TRBV19
j_gene: TRBJ2-6
CDR3aa: CASSWGQSSGANVLTF
CDR3nt: TGTGCCAGTAGTTGGGGCCAAAGCTCTGGGGCCAACGTCCTGACTTTC

d_gene: TRBD1
v_gene: TRBV29-1
j_gene: TRBJ2-5
CDR3aa: CSVDRGGTETQYF
CDR3nt: TGCAGCGTTGACAGAGGGGGCACGGAGACCCAGTACTTC

d_gene: TRBD1
v_gene: TRBV2
j_gene: TRBJ2-3
CDR3aa: CANGQGVVDTQYF
CDR3nt: TGTGCCAACGGACAGGGAGTAGTAGATACGCAGTATTTT

d_gene: .
v_gene: TRBV4-2
j_gene: TRBJ2-3
CDR3aa: CASSPGGGPTDTQYF
CDR3nt: TGTGCCAGCAGCCCCGGGGGAGGACCCACAGATACGCAGTATTTT

d_gene: .
v_gene: TRBV1
j_gene: TRBJ2-7
CDR3aa: CTSSQDRLAGGCDEQYF
CDR3nt: TGCACCAGCAGCCAAGATCGGCTAGCGGGGGGTTGTGACGAGCAGTACTTC

d_gene: .
v_gene: TRBV5-1
j_gene: TRBJ2-7
CDR3aa: CASAVRGASYEQYF
CDR3nt: TGCGCCAGCGCCGTCCGGGGGGCGTCCTACGAGCAGTACTTC

d_gene: TRBD1
v_gene: TRBV2
j_gene: TRBJ2-7
CDR3aa: CASSDTGGSYEQYF
CDR3nt: TGTGCCAGCAGTGACACAGGGGGATCCTACGAGCAGTACTTC

d_gene: TRBD2
v_gene: TRBV30
j_gene: TRBJ2-1
CDR3aa: CAWSVLAGHNEQFF
CDR3nt: TGTGCCTGGAGTGTACTAGCGGGGCACAATGAGCAGTTCTTC

d_gene: .
v_gene: TRBV18
j_gene: TRBJ2-5
CDR3aa: CASSPPAEETQYF
CDR3nt: TGTGCCAGCTCACCACCGGCCGAAGAGACCCAGTACTTC

d_gene: TRBD1
v_gene: TRBV5-1
j_gene: TRBJ1-5
CDR3aa: CASSGQPLNSSNQPQHF
CDR3nt: TGCGCCAGCTCGGGACAGCCGCTAAATTCTAGCAATCAGCCCCAGCATTTT

d_gene: .
v_gene: TRBV5-1
j_gene: TRBJ2-2
CDR3aa: CASSLEGHAGELFF
CDR3nt: TGCGCCAGCAGCTTGGAGGGACATGCCGGGGAGCTGTTTTTT

d_gene: TRBD2
v_gene: TRBV5-4
j_gene: TRBJ2-5
CDR3aa: CASSLRGGPETQYF
CDR3nt: TGTGCCAGCAGCTTGCGGGGGGGCCCGGAGACCCAGTACTTC

d_gene: TRBD2
v_gene: TRBV4-3
j_gene: TRBJ2-1
CDR3aa: CASSSSSGGAYEQFF
CDR3nt: TGCGCCAGCAGCTCCTCTAGCGGGGGGGCCTATGAGCAGTTCTTC

d_gene: TRBD1
v_gene: TRBV7-2
j_gene: TRBJ2-1
CDR3aa: CASSRRLGQGGYNEQFF
CDR3nt: TGTGCCAGCAGCCGACGCCTGGGACAGGGTGGTTACAATGAGCAGTTCTTC

d_gene: .
v_gene: TRBV19
j_gene: TRBJ2-4
CDR3aa: CASSIAGFLAKNIQYF
CDR3nt: TGTGCCAGTAGTATAGCGGGATTCTTAGCCAAAAACATTCAGTACTTC

d_gene: TRBD2
v_gene: TRBV5-1
j_gene: TRBJ2-3
CDR3aa: CASSWSGGITDTQYF
CDR3nt: TGCGCCAGCAGCTGGTCGGGGGGAATAACAGATACGCAGTATTTT

d_gene: TRBD2
v_gene: TRBV29-1
j_gene: TRBJ2-1
CDR3aa: CSSPGGIDEQFF
CDR3nt: TGCAGCTCACCGGGGGGAATTGATGAGCAGTTCTTC

d_gene: .
v_gene: TRBV4-2
j_gene: TRBJ1-4
CDR3aa: CASSSTIPGPGGATNEKLFF
CDR3nt: TGTGCCAGCAGTTCAACCATCCCGGGCCCCGGAGGGGCAACTAATGAAAAACTGTTTTTT

d_gene: .
v_gene: TRBV5-6
j_gene: TRBJ1-6
CDR3aa: CASSLGWTVNSPLHF
CDR3nt: TGTGCCAGCAGCTTGGGCTGGACAGTTAATTCACCCCTCCACTTT

d_gene: TRBD1
v_gene: TRBV11-2
j_gene: TRBJ2-7
CDR3aa: CASSRGTGLYEQYF
CDR3nt: TGTGCCAGCAGCAGAGGGACAGGGTTGTACGAGCAGTACTTC

d_gene: TRBD2
v_gene: TRBV2
j_gene: TRBJ2-7
CDR3aa: CASSGIAGQYEQYF
CDR3nt: TGTGCCAGCAGTGGGATAGCGGGGCAATACGAGCAGTACTTC

d_gene: TRBD2
v_gene: TRBV4-1
j_gene: TRBJ2-1
CDR3aa: CASSPLTGTRNNEQFF
CDR3nt: TGCGCCAGCAGCCCACTGACCGGGACTAGAAACAATGAGCAGTTCTTC